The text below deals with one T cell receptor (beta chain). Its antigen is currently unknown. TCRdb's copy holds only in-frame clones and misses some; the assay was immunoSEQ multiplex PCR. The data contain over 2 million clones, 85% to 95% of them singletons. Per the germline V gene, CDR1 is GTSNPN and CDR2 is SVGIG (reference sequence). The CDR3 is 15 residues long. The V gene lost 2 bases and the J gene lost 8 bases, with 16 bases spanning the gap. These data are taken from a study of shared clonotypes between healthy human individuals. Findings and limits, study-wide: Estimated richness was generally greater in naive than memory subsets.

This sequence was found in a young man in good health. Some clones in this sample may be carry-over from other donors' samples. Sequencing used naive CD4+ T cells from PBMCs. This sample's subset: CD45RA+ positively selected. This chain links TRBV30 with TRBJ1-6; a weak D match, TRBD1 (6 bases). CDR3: CAWSLEGGFYSPLHF. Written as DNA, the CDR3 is TGTGCCTGGAGTCTCGAGGGGGGCTTCTATTCACCCCTCCACTTT.